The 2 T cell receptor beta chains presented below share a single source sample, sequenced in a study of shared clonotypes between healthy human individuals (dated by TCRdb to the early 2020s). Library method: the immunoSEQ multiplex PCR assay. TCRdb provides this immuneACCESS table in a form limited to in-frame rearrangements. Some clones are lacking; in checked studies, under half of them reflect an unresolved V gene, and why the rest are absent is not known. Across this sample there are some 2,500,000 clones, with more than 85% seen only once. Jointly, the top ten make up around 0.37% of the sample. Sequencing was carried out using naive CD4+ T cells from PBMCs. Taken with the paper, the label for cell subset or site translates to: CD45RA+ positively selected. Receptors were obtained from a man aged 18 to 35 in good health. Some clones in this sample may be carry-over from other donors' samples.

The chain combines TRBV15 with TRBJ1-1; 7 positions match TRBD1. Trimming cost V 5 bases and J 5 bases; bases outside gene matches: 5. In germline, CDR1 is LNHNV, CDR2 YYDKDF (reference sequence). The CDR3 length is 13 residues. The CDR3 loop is CATSRQQGTEAFF. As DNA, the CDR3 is TGTGCCACCAGCCGCCAACAGGGGACTGAAGCTTTCTTT.

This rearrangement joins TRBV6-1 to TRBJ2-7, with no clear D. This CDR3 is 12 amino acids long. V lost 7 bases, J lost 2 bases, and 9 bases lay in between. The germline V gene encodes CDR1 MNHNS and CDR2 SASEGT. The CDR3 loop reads CASNFGTYEQYF. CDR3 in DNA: TGTGCCAGCAATTTTGGTACCTACGAGCAGTACTTC.